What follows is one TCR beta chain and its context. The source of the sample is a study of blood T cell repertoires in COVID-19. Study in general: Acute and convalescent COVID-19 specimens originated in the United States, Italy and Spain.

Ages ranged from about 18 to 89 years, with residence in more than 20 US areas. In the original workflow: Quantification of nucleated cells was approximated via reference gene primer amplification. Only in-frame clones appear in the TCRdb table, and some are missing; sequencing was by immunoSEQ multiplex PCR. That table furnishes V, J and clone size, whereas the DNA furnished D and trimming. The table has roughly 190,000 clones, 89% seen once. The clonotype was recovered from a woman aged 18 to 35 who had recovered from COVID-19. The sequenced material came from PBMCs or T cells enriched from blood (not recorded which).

CDR3 residues: CASSPRETDTQYF. The CDR3 DNA sequence: TGTGCCAGCAGCCCCCGGGAGACAGATACGCAGTATTTT. This chain joins TRBV7-3 and TRBJ2-3; D is possibly TRBD2 (6 bases). The CDR3 extends over 13 amino acids. V lost 5 bases to trimming and J lost 3 bases, with 9 bases between them. Per germline, CDR1 SGHTA and CDR2 FQGTGA.